One and the same sample provided the 14 T cell receptor beta chains below, sequenced in a study of cytomegalovirus exposure and HLA in healthy donors. A multiplex PCR was run with 60 Vbeta primers and 13 Jbeta primers. The method was immunoSEQ multiplex PCR; TCRdb's version includes in-frame clones alone and lacks a portion of them. Of about 150,000 clones in the sample, roughly 84% were seen once. What was sequenced was PBMCs. These TCRs come from a woman under 30 in good health and CMV-seronegative.

The rearrangement links TRBV19 to TRBJ2-7, with D maybe TRBD1 (6 bases). The CDR3 loop spans 15 amino acids. V was pared by 2 bases and J by 2 bases, with 13 bases between. Germline V lookup: CDR1 LNHDA, CDR2 SQIVND (reference sequence). CDR3 residues: CASSIPSDSAYEQYF. CDR3 coding DNA: TGTGCCAGTAGTATACCCTCGGACAGCGCCTACGAGCAGTACTTC.

The chain carries TRBV5-4 and TRBJ2-7, with D possibly TRBD2 on 6 matching bases. The CDR3 extends over 13 amino acids. CDR1 and CDR2 (germline): SGHNT, YYREEE (reference sequence). V lost 0 bases and J 7 bases, leaving 11 bases between the germline ends. This chain's CDR3 is CASSLAGGDEQYF. In DNA, the CDR3 is TGTGCCAGCAGCTTGGCAGGCGGGGATGAGCAGTACTTC.

The sample holds one count of this clone. The same CDR3 arises from other DNA sequences in this sample as well. V is TRBV28 and J is TRBJ1-4, with 10 bases fitting TRBD1. Germline values: CDR1 MDHEN, CDR2 SYDVKM. The CDR3 runs to 15 residues. Unmatched junction bases numbered 11, after V lost 5 bases and J lost 11 bases. The CDR3 nucleotides read TGTGCCAGCAGTATCCCGGGACAGGGGCGAGAGAAACTGTTTTTT. Protein sequence: CASSIPGQGREKLFF.

The CDR3 coding sequence is TGTGCTAGTGGTTTGTACTCCCCGGGACTAGCGGGAGGAGGGAACACCGGGGAGCTGTTTTTT. It specifies CASGLYSPGLAGGGNTGELFF. The rearrangement uses TRBV12-5 and TRBJ2-2, with 15 positions matching TRBD2. This CDR3 is 21 amino acids long. The V and J ends lost 2 bases and 1 base, in that order; junction bases with no gene match: 11. Germline V gene sequence: CDR1 LGHNT, CDR2 FRNRAP. Supplemented by reference TRBV12-5 and TRBJ2-2, the full variable domain reads DARVTQTPRHKVTEMGQEVTMRCQPILGHNTVFWYRQTMMQGLELLAYFRNRAPLDDSGMPKDRFSAEMPDATLATLKIQPSEPRDSAVYFCASGLYSPGLAGGGNTGELFFGEGSRLTVL.

The V gene is TRBV7-6, the J gene TRBJ2-1, with D hard to call. The CDR3 has 13 amino acids. CDR1 is SGHVS and CDR2 is FNYEAQ in the germline V gene. V was pared by 4 bases and J by 6 bases, with 10 bases between. CDR3 nucleotides: TGTGCCAGCAGCTCCCCGGTCCGCAATGAGCAGTTCTTC. This gives the protein CASSSPVRNEQFF.

This clone was detected a few times. The chain combines TRBV6-6 with TRBJ2-7; D is perhaps TRBD2 (5 bases). Germline V lookup: CDR1 MNHNY, CDR2 SVGAGI (reference sequence). The V end was cut by 0 bases, the J end by 2 bases, with 14 bases between. CDR3 length: 16 residues. The CDR3 is CASSYSIREKAYEQYF. In DNA, the CDR3 is TGTGCCAGCAGTTACTCGATACGGGAAAAGGCCTACGAGCAGTACTTC.

This chain links TRBV6-5 with TRBJ1-2; the match to TRBD1 covers 7 bases. Per the germline V gene, CDR1 is MNHEY and CDR2 is SVGAGI. V was clipped by 6 bases and J by 6 bases; unmatched bases: 10. The CDR3 has 14 residues. CDR3 DNA sequence: TGTGCCAGCAGCTTAACTAGAACAGGGGATGGCTACACCTTC. Its protein product is CASSLTRTGDGYTF.

This clone appeared a few times. The chain is built from TRBV7-7 and TRBJ1-2; maybe TRBD1 (5 bases). Germline V gene lookup returns CDR1 SSHAT and CDR2 FNYEAQ (reference sequence). This CDR3 spans 14 amino acids. The V and J ends lost 5 bases and 3 bases respectively, with 13 bases between them. The CDR3 here is CASSPLWGDYGYTF. CDR3 bases: TGTGCCAGCAGCCCCCTTTGGGGGGACTATGGCTACACCTTC.

As to this clone: Since the CDR3 does not end with the conserved phenylalanine or tryptophan, this likely comes from a read error. The V gene is TRBV4-2, the J gene TRBJ1-6, with 8 nucleotides matching TRBD1. Unmatched junction bases numbered 10, after V lost 1 base and J lost 14 bases. CDR1 LGHNA and CDR2 YNFKEQ come from the germline V gene. The CDR3 has 15 residues. This CDR3 reads CASSQVDRVSQSLHL. The CDR3 coding sequence is TGTGCCAGCAGCCAAGTGGACAGGGTATCCCAGTCCCTCCACCTT.

This sequence joins TRBV28 and TRBJ1-2; D perhaps matches TRBD1 (6 bases). This CDR3 spans 17 amino acids. Germline values: CDR1 MDHEN, CDR2 SYDVKM. V was shortened by 4 bases and J by 3 bases, with 21 bases between the two germline ends. CDR3 nucleotides: TGTGCCAGCAGTTCCAGGACAGCCCGGACGCTTGACTATGGCTACACCTTC. Its translation: CASSSRTARTLDYGYTF.

The chain recombines TRBV7-8 with TRBJ1-2, with 7 nucleotides matching TRBD1. CDR1 SGHVS and CDR2 FQNEAQ come from the germline V gene. The CDR3 covers 13 residues. V lost 5 bases, J lost 4 bases, and 4 bases stayed unmatched. This CDR3 reads CASSHGTVYGYTF. CDR3 DNA: TGTGCCAGCAGCCACGGGACAGTCTATGGCTACACCTTC.

V is TRBV11-2 and J is TRBJ2-7; possibly TRBD1 for D (5 bases). This CDR3 has 15 amino acids. The V end was cut by 3 bases, the J end by 0 bases, with 12 bases between. The germline CDR1 and CDR2 sequences are SGHAT and FQNNGV. As DNA, the CDR3 is TGTGCCAGCAGCTTCCCCGACAGTCCCTCCTACGAGCAGTACTTC. Translated: CASSFPDSPSYEQYF. The full variable domain, rest sourced from reference TRBV11-2 and TRBJ2-7, is EAGVAQSPRYKIIEKRQSVAFWCNPISGHATLYWYQQILGQGPKLLIQFQNNGVVDDSQLPKDRFSAERLKGVDSTLKIQPAKLEDSAVYLCASSFPDSPSYEQYFGPGTRLTVT.

This clone was detected only a few times. The genes are TRBV6-1 and TRBJ2-7, with 9 positions matching TRBD1. The CDR3 covers 13 residues. Germline V gene sequence: CDR1 MNHNS, CDR2 SASEGT. Trimming cost V 8 bases and J 3 bases; bases outside gene matches: 5. The CDR3 protein is CASVTGGGYEQYF. The CDR3 DNA is TGTGCCAGCGTAACAGGGGGCGGCTACGAGCAGTACTTC.

The rearrangement joins TRBV18 to TRBJ2-1; the D gene is possibly TRBD1 (5 bases). The CDR3 sequence is 12 residues long. V shed 3 bases and J shed 6 bases, with 6 bases lying between them. The germline V gene encodes CDR1 KGHSH and CDR2 LQKENI. CDR3 protein: CASSPGLNEQFF. CDR3 sequence (DNA): TGTGCCAGCTCACCGGGGCTCAATGAGCAGTTCTTC.